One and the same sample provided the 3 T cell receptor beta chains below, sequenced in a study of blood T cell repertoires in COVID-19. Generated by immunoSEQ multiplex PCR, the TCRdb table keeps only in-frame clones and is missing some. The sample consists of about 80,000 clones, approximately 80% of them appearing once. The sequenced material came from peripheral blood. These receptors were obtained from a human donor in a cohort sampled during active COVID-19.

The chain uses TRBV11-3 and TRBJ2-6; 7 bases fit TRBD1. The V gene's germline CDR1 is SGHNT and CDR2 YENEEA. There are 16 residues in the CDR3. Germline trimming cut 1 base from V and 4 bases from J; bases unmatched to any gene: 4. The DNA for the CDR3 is TGTGCCAGCAGCTTAGGACAGGGATACGGGGCCAACGTCCTGACTTTC. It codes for CASSLGQGYGANVLTF.

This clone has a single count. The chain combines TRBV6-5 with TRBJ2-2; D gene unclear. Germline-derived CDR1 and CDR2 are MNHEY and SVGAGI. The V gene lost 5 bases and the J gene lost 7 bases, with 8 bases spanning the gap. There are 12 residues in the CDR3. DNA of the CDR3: TGTGCCAGCAGTACCTCGGGCGGGGAGCTGTTTTTT. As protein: CASSTSGGELFF.

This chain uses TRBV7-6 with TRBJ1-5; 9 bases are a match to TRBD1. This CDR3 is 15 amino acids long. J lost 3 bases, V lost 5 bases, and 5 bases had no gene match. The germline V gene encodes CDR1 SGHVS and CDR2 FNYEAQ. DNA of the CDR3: TGTGCCAGCAGCCTGACAGGGGGATACAATCAGCCCCAGCATTTT. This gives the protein CASSLTGGYNQPQHF. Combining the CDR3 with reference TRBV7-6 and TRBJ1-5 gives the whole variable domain GAGVSQSPRYKVTKRGQDVALRCDPISGHVSLYWYRQALGQGPEFLTYFNYEAQQDKSGLPNDRFSAERPEGSISTLTIQRTEQRDSAMYRCASSLTGGYNQPQHFGDGTRLSIL.